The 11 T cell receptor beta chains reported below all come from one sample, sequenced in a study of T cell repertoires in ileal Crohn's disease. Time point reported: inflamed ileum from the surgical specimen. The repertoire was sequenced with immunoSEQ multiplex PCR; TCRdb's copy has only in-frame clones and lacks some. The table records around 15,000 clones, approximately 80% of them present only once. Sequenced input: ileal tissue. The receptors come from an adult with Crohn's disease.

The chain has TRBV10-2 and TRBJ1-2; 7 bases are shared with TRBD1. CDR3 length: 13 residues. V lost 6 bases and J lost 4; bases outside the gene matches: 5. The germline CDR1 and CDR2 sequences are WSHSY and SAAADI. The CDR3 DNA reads TGCGCCAGCAGCGGACAGGTCTTCTATGGCTACACCTTC. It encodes CASSGQVFYGYTF.

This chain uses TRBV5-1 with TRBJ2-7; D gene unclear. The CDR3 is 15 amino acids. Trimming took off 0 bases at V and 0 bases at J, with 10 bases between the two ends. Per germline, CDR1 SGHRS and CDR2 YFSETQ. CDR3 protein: CASSLVQASSYEQYF. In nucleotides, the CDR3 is TGCGCCAGCAGCTTGGTTCAGGCATCCTCCTACGAGCAGTACTTC.

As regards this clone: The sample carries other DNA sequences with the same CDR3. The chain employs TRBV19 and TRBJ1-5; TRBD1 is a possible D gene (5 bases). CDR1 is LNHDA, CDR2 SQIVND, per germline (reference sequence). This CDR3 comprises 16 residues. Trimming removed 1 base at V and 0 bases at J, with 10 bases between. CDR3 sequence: CASSIVGGYSNQPQHF. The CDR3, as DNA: TGTGCCAGTAGTATAGTTGGGGGGTATAGCAATCAGCCCCAGCATTTT.

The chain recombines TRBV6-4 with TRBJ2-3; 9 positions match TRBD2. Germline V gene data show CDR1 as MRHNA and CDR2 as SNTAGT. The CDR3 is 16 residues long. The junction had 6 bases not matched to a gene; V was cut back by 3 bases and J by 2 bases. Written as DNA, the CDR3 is TGTGCCAGCAGTGAGGGAGCGGGGGGACCCACAGATACGCAGTATTTT. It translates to CASSEGAGGPTDTQYF.

The CDR3 is CASSLRGSTDTQYF. The CDR3 nucleotides read TGTGCCAGCAGCTTGCGGGGGAGCACAGATACGCAGTATTTT. The rearrangement links TRBV5-4 to TRBJ2-3, with a possible D match to TRBD2 (6 bases). The CDR3 runs to 14 residues. V shed 1 base and J shed 0 bases, with 6 bases lying between them. From germline, CDR1 is SGHNT and CDR2 YYREEE (reference sequence).

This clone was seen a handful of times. The CDR3 loop is CAISPLAGGRGETQYF. The CDR3 coding sequence is TGTGCCATCAGTCCCCTAGCGGGGGGCCGGGGGGAGACCCAGTACTTC. The chain has TRBV10-3 and TRBJ2-5; 11 bases are a match to TRBD2. Looked up from germline, CDR1 is ENHRY and CDR2 is SYGVKD. The junction had 10 bases not matched to a gene; V was cut back by 5 bases and J by 5 bases. This CDR3 spans 16 amino acids.

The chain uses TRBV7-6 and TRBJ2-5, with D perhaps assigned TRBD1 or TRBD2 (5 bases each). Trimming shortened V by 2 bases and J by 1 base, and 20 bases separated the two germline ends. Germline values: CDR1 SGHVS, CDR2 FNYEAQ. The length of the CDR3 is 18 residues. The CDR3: CASSLSRPGLRGQETQYF. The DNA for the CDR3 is TGTGCCAGCAGCTTAAGTCGACCCGGGTTGAGGGGCCAAGAGACCCAGTACTTC.

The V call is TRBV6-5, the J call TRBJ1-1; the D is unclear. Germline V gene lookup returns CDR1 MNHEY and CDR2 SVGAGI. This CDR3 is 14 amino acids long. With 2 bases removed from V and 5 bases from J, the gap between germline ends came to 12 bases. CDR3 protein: CASSYPGFETEAFF. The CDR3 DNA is TGTGCCAGCAGTTACCCAGGATTCGAGACTGAAGCTTTCTTT.

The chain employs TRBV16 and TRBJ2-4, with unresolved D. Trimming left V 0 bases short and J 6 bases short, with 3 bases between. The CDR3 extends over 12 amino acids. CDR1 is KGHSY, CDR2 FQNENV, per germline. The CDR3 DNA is TGTGCCAGCAGCCAATCAGGAAACATTCAGTACTTC. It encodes CASSQSGNIQYF.

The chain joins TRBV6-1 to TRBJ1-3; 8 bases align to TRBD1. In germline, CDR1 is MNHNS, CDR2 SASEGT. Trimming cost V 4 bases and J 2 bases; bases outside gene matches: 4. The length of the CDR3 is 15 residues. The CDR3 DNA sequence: TGTGCCAGCAGTGTAGCAGGGGGCCCTGGAAACACCATATATTTT. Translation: CASSVAGGPGNTIYF.

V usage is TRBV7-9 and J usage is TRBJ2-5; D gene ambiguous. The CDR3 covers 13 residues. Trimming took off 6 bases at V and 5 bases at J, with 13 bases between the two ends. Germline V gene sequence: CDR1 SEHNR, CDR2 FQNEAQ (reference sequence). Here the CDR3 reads CASSVGARETQYF. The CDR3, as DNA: TGTGCCAGCAGTGTGGGCGCACGGGAGACCCAGTACTTC.